This T cell receptor (beta chain) was obtained from a study of T cells in Graves' hyperthyroidism and ophthalmopathy. Trimming cost V 7 bases and J 7 bases, with 14 bases left between them. Germline values: CDR1 SQVTM, CDR2 ANQGSEA. The CDR3 runs to 12 residues. Clinicians diagnosed patients from clinical symptoms, serum thyroxine and TRAb, thyroid ultrasound and orbital computed tomography. From RNA transcripts, TCR beta CDR3 regions were amplified. TCR CDR3 regions were first amplified by RT-PCR with HTBI primers. TCRdb called the multiplex PCR reads again in MiXCR, with one record for every CDR3 protein. The sample shows 610,000 or so distinct CDR3 sequences, around 46% of them seen only once. This clonotype was picked up a small number of times. The antigen is unknown. Study-level results: Blood shared most expanded thyroid clonotypes above 0.001. Through a model of 13 V-J features, ophthalmopathy was separated from stable hyperthyroidism.

The sample consisted of peripheral blood or thyroid tissue (not recorded which). The chain links TRBV29-1 to TRBJ1-5; D gene uncertain. The TCR was taken from a woman under 30 with Graves' hyperthyroidism. The CDR3 reads CSAAVGEQPQHF. The CDR3 nucleotides read TGCAGCGCCGCGGTGGGAGAGCAGCCCCAGCATTTT.